These 28 T cell receptor beta chains originate from one sample sequenced in a study of identical twins. MiXCR was run by TCRdb on the 5' RACE reads, yielding one entry per CDR3 protein. The table includes 540,000 or so distinct CDR3 sequences, approximately 20% detected once. A further study also used this sample, focusing on yellow fever vaccine responses in identical twins.

Sequencing used CD4+ T cells sorted from blood. The receptor source for this set is a woman aged 18-29 years in good health.

The gene calls are TRBV6-2 or TRBV6-3 and TRBJ2-5; 7 positions match TRBD2. CDR1 and CDR2 from the germline V gene are MNHEY and SVGEGT. After removal of 7 bases from V and 3 bases from J, the junction contained 8 bases not matched to a gene. CDR3 length: 14 amino acids. CDR3 residues: CASKRAGLEETQYF. The CDR3 DNA sequence: TGTGCCAGCAAGCGAGCGGGGTTAGAAGAGACCCAGTACTTC.

This chain links TRBV10-3 with TRBJ2-3; 7 bases align to TRBD2. V gave up 10 bases and J gave up 5 bases; unmatched junction bases: 9. Germline CDR1 and CDR2: ENHRY and SYGVKD. The CDR3 length is 13 residues. The CDR3 nucleotides read TGTGCCACCAACCCCCGGGAGGAAGATACGCAGTATTTT. This codes for CATNPREEDTQYF.

The chain combines TRBV18 with TRBJ2-2; 13 positions match TRBD2. Per the germline V gene, CDR1 is KGHSH and CDR2 is LQKENI. With V trimmed by 3 bases and J by 2 bases, 3 bases remained unmatched. The CDR3 has 17 residues. CDR3 sequence (DNA): TGTGCCAGCTCACCCGGACTAGCGGGGGACAACACCGGGGAGCTGTTTTTT. It is translated as CASSPGLAGDNTGELFF.

The chain links TRBV4-1 to TRBJ2-1; 11 positions agree with TRBD2. Trimming removed 0 bases from V and 8 bases from J; junction bases left unmatched: 9. Germline V lookup: CDR1 MGHRA, CDR2 YSYEKL. The CDR3 sequence is 17 residues long. CDR3 region: CASSQDPSSGRRDEQFF. The CDR3 DNA reads as TGCGCCAGCAGCCAAGACCCTTCTAGCGGGAGGAGGGATGAGCAGTTCTTC.

J is TRBJ2-4 and V is TRBV21-1; the tabulated D call, TRBD2, remains unverified against the DNA. TRBV21-1 is a known pseudogene. The CDR3 contains 17 residues. CDR3: CASSKTRGMWAKNIQYF. The CDR3 DNA sequence: TGTGCCAGCAGCAAAACCCGAGGGATGTGGGCCAAAAACATTCAGTACTTC.

This chain links TRBV21-1 with TRBJ1-6; the table's D call TRBD1 went unverified against the DNA. TRBV21-1 is a pseudogene locus. The CDR3 extends over 17 amino acids. The CDR3 sequence: CASSKGIPGRNNSPLHF. CDR3 nucleotides: TGTGCCAGCAGCAAGGGGATCCCAGGACGGAATAATTCACCCCTCCACTTT.

The chain employs TRBV6-1 and TRBJ1-1; 10 bases line up with TRBD1. The CDR3 has 16 amino acids. CDR1 is MNHNS and CDR2 is SASEGT in the germline V gene. Germline trimming cut 7 bases from V and 0 bases from J; bases unmatched to any gene: 8. CDR3 region: CASTQHGTGVNTEAFF. As DNA, the CDR3 is TGTGCCAGCACCCAGCACGGGACAGGGGTGAACACTGAAGCTTTCTTT.

This clonotype was observed at least ten times. The genes are TRBV7-9 and TRBJ1-3; tentative D call: TRBD1 (6 bases). CDR1 SEHNR and CDR2 FQNEAQ come from the germline V gene (reference sequence). CDR3 length: 15 amino acids. The V end lost 4 bases, the J end lost 0 bases, and 10 bases lay between the germline ends. CDR3: CASSSTGFSGNTIYF. The CDR3 DNA sequence: TGTGCCAGCAGCTCGACAGGCTTCTCTGGAAACACCATATATTTT.

This clonotype has at least ten counts. The chain is built from TRBV11-2 and TRBJ2-1; D possibly corresponds to TRBD2 (6 bases). V shed 1 base and J shed 3 bases, with 7 bases lying between them. Germline V gene sequence: CDR1 SGHAT, CDR2 FQNNGV. CDR3 length: 14 residues. CDR3 nucleotides: TGTGCCAGCAGCTTAGGAGCGGGCTACAATGAGCAGTTCTTC. Translation gives CASSLGAGYNEQFF.

This clonotype occurred a few times. This CDR3 is CASSPYHSGELFF. The CDR3 DNA follows: TGTGCCAGCAGTCCCTACCATTCCGGGGAGCTGTTTTTT. The chain links TRBV12-3 or TRBV12-4 to TRBJ2-2, with no clear D. V was shortened by 5 bases and J by 6 bases, with 10 bases between the two germline ends. The CDR3 runs 13 residues.

The rearrangement links TRBV12-3 or TRBV12-4 to TRBJ2-5, with D hard to call. This CDR3 region has 12 residues. Trimming cost V 4 bases and J 3 bases, with 6 bases left between them. Here the CDR3 DNA reads TGTGCCAGCAGTTGGAGCGAAGAGACCCAGTACTTC. Translated: CASSWSEETQYF.

This chain uses TRBV2 with TRBJ2-1, with D possibly being TRBD2 (6 bases). V lost 5 bases and J 8 bases, leaving 16 bases between the germline ends. CDR1 is SNHLY, CDR2 FYNNEI, per germline. The CDR3 loop spans 14 amino acids. This chain's CDR3 is CASSKTRESDEQFF. In DNA form, the CDR3 reads TGTGCCAGCAGTAAGACTAGGGAGTCGGATGAGCAGTTCTTC.

This clonotype has a handful of counts. This chain connects TRBV20-1 to TRBJ2-4; D gene ambiguous. The CDR3 is 13 residues long. Germline V lookup: CDR1 DFQATT, CDR2 SNEGSKA (reference sequence). The ends were cut back, 6 bases at V and 0 bases at J, with 9 bases in the middle. The CDR3 spells CSALPLAKNIQYF. DNA for the CDR3: TGCAGTGCCCTTCCACTAGCCAAAAACATTCAGTACTTC.

This clonotype has a handful of counts. This rearrangement joins TRBV20-1 to TRBJ2-2; TRBD1 aligns across 11 bases. CDR1 and CDR2 (germline): DFQATT, SNEGSKA (reference sequence). After removal of 3 bases from V and 6 bases from J, the junction contained 3 bases not matched to a gene. The CDR3 runs 14 residues. CDR3 in DNA: TGCAGTGCTAGGTTGGACAGGGGGCCCGGGGAGCTGTTTTTT. This encodes CSARLDRGPGELFF.

The gene calls are TRBV5-1 and TRBJ1-4; TRBD1 is a possible D gene (6 bases). Germline V lookup: CDR1 SGHRS, CDR2 YFSETQ. CDR3 length: 16 residues. Trimming removed 0 bases at V and 4 bases at J, with 13 bases between. The CDR3 spells CASSLGTGQLNEKLFF. The CDR3 nucleotides read TGCGCCAGCAGCTTGGGGACGGGACAACTTAATGAAAAACTGTTTTTT.

Points on this clonotype: The junction differs from germline at one of its ends, possibly a read error. J is TRBJ2-5 and V is TRBV2; TRBD2 is a possible D gene (5 bases). Per the germline V gene, CDR1 is SNHLY and CDR2 is FYNNEI. The CDR3 sequence is 12 residues long. The CDR3 coding sequence is TGTGCCAGCAGTGACAGTGGGGAGACCCAGCACTTC. Translation: CASSDSGETQHF.

For the CDR3, the DNA is TGCAGTGCTAGTGGGCTAGCGAACTCCTACGAGCAGTACTTC. This translates into CSASGLANSYEQYF. The rearrangement uses TRBV20-1 and TRBJ2-7; perhaps TRBD2 as D (6 bases). The germline gives CDR1 DFQATT, CDR2 SNEGSKA (reference sequence). The CDR3 contains 14 residues. The V and J ends lost 3 bases and 0 bases respectively, with 12 bases between them.

The sample holds a few counts of this clonotype. The chain is built from TRBV3-1 and TRBJ2-1; 8 bases are a match to TRBD2. This CDR3 comprises 15 residues. Unmatched junction bases numbered 13, after V lost 5 bases and J lost 10 bases. Germline-derived CDR1 and CDR2 are LGHDT and YNNKEL (reference sequence). CDR3 residues: CASSLPGLGLIEQFF. The CDR3 DNA follows: TGTGCCAGCAGCTTACCGGGACTAGGGTTAATCGAGCAGTTCTTC.

The CDR3 nucleotides are TGTGCCACCAGTGATCCTCGAAAGACTAGCGGGTCCTACGAGCAGTACTTC. Translation: CATSDPRKTSGSYEQYF. This chain uses TRBV24-1 with TRBJ2-7, with 10 bases identical to TRBD2. CDR1 is KGHDR, CDR2 SFDVKD, per germline. After removal of 3 bases from V and 1 base from J, the junction contained 8 bases not matched to a gene. This CDR3 comprises 17 residues.

This clonotype was seen a handful of times. J is TRBJ2-5 and V is TRBV29-1; the D is unclear. The CDR3 is 16 residues long. The germline gives CDR1 SQVTM, CDR2 ANQGSEA. Deletions cut 4 bases from V and 2 bases from J, with 20 bases between. CDR3 sequence reads: CSVGGAAFPRQETQYF. The DNA of the CDR3 is TGCAGCGTTGGAGGAGCAGCGTTCCCAAGGCAAGAGACCCAGTACTTC.

This chain connects TRBV5-1 to TRBJ2-1, with 8 bases that match TRBD1. CDR1 and CDR2 from the germline V gene are SGHRS and YFSETQ. The CDR3 sequence is 14 residues long. The J segment lost 8 bases and the V segment lost 4 bases, leaving 8 bases of the junction unmatched. The CDR3 spells CASSLGQEVDEQFF. CDR3 bases: TGCGCCAGCAGCCTGGGACAGGAGGTGGATGAGCAGTTCTTC.

The J gene is TRBJ2-5, the V gene TRBV7-9, with a tentative D call TRBD2 (6 bases). The CDR3 extends over 14 amino acids. Germline CDR1 reads SEHNR; CDR2 reads FQNEAQ (reference sequence). V was trimmed by 5 bases and J by 5 bases, leaving 15 bases between them. CDR3 amino acids: CASSRDLLWETQYF. The CDR3 coding sequence is TGTGCCAGCAGCCGGGACTTGTTATGGGAGACCCAGTACTTC.

V gene TRBV25-1 combines with J gene TRBJ2-7; no definite D call. Trimming took 7 bases from V and 0 from J, leaving 7 bases between them. Germline V lookup: CDR1 MGHDK, CDR2 SYGVNS. The CDR3 sequence is 12 residues long. The CDR3 DNA sequence: TGTGCCAGCATCGGCACCTCCTACGAGCAGTACTTC. Translating gives CASIGTSYEQYF.

This clonotype was observed a few times. This chain connects TRBV29-1 to TRBJ1-4; D gene ambiguous. The CDR3 has 12 amino acids. Trimming shortened V by 7 bases and J by 5 bases, and 11 bases separated the two germline ends. CDR1 SQVTM and CDR2 ANQGSEA come from the germline V gene. In DNA, the CDR3 is TGCAGCGGGTCTGACGGGAATGAAAAACTGTTTTTT. This gives the protein CSGSDGNEKLFF.

The chain carries TRBV27 and TRBJ2-5; TRBD2 agrees at 9 bases. The germline V gene encodes CDR1 MNHEY and CDR2 SMNVEV (reference sequence). Unmatched junction bases numbered 12, after V lost 6 bases and J lost 1 base. The CDR3 is 17 amino acids. In DNA, the CDR3 is TGTGCCAGCAGCCCTGCCCGAGGGACTAGCCGCCAAGAGACCCAGTACTTC. Translated, it gives CASSPARGTSRQETQYF.

The chain couples TRBV28 to TRBJ2-5; 8 bases align to TRBD2. The germline V gene has CDR1 MDHEN and CDR2 SYDVKM. The CDR3 runs to 16 residues. V shed 3 bases, J shed 4 bases, and the junction held 10 bases outside the gene matches. CDR3 sequence reads: CASSFGAGGWRETQYF. DNA for the CDR3: TGTGCCAGCAGTTTTGGGGCGGGGGGATGGAGAGAGACCCAGTACTTC.

This clonotype was detected a few times. V and J are TRBV7-8 and TRBJ2-3; D unclear. The CDR3 extends over 12 amino acids. V was trimmed by 7 bases and J by 2 bases, leaving 7 bases between them. Germline lookup yields CDR1 SGHVS and CDR2 FQNEAQ. The CDR3 protein is CASTLNTDTQYF. The CDR3, as DNA: TGTGCCAGCACCCTAAACACAGATACGCAGTATTTT.

This chain links TRBV10-2 with TRBJ2-5, with D perhaps TRBD1 (5 bases). Germline V gene data show CDR1 as WSHSY and CDR2 as SAAADI. The V gene lost 4 bases and the J gene lost 0 bases, with 6 bases spanning the gap. The CDR3 is made up of 13 amino acids. The CDR3 DNA is TGCGCCAGCAGTGGACAGAACCAAGAGACCCAGTACTTC. Amino acids: CASSGQNQETQYF.